The 16 T cell receptor beta chains reported below all come from one sample, sequenced in a study of T cell changes during pregnancy in multiple sclerosis. Clones were sequenced by immunoSEQ multiplex PCR, and TCRdb holds only the in-frame ones, with some missing. The data hold about 47,000 clones, with 75% to 90% observed a single time. The material sequenced was CD8+ T cells from peripheral blood mononuclear cells, taken in the second trimester of pregnancy. The source of these receptors is a female donor with multiple sclerosis, enrolled in a pregnancy study.

This chain uses TRBV9 with TRBJ2-3, with no clear D. The CDR3 loop spans 15 amino acids. V was clipped by 0 bases and J by 2 bases, with 10 bases between them. Germline values: CDR1 SGDLS, CDR2 YYNGEE. CDR3 sequence: CASSVDGGNTDTQYF. In DNA, the CDR3 is TGTGCCAGCAGCGTAGATGGCGGAAACACAGATACGCAGTATTTT.

The V call is TRBV4-1, the J call TRBJ2-7, with 9 bases aligning to TRBD1. CDR1 MGHRA and CDR2 YSYEKL come from the germline V gene. Germline trimming cut 2 bases from V and 4 bases from J; bases unmatched to any gene: 9. This CDR3 is 16 amino acids long. CDR3 coding DNA: TGCGCCAGCAGCCAATATAATGGACAGGGGTTTTACGAGCAGTACTTC. The encoded protein is CASSQYNGQGFYEQYF.

This clone appeared a single time. The chain is built from TRBV5-1 and TRBJ1-2; weak D call: TRBD1 (6 bases). V lost 2 bases to trimming and J lost 3 bases, with 11 bases between them. This CDR3 is 14 amino acids long. Germline V lookup: CDR1 SGHRS, CDR2 YFSETQ. CDR3 sequence reads: CASSFLTGDYGYTF. CDR3 nucleotide sequence: TGCGCCAGCAGCTTCTTGACAGGCGACTATGGCTACACCTTC.

The V gene is TRBV11-2, the J gene TRBJ1-3; 7 nucleotides line up with TRBD1. CDR1 and CDR2 (germline): SGHAT, FQNNGV. V dropped 6 bases and J dropped 7; count of bases not matched to a gene: 6. The CDR3 is 13 amino acids. In DNA form, the CDR3 reads TGTGCCAGCAGGACAGGGAATAGGAACACCATATATTTT. This codes for CASRTGNRNTIYF. The entire variable domain, with the rest obtained from reference TRBV11-2 and TRBJ1-3, is as follows: EAGVAQSPRYKIIEKRQSVAFWCNPISGHATLYWYQQILGQGPKLLIQFQNNGVVDDSQLPKDRFSAERLKGVDSTLKIQPAKLEDSAVYLCASRTGNRNTIYFGEGSWLTVV.

The CDR3: CASSPRSGGAAGELFF. The CDR3 coding sequence is TGTGCCAGCAGCCCGCGGTCCGGGGGGGCCGCCGGGGAGCTGTTTTTT. The chain employs TRBV14 and TRBJ2-2; 8 bases agree with TRBD2. V lost 4 bases, J lost 6 bases, and 10 bases stayed unmatched. CDR1 and CDR2 from the germline V gene are SGHDN and FVKESK. This CDR3 has 16 residues.

The rearrangement uses TRBV7-9 and TRBJ2-7, with 7 bases aligning to TRBD1. The V gene's germline CDR1 is SEHNR and CDR2 FQNEAQ (reference sequence). V lost 5 bases to trimming and J lost 5 bases; unmatched junction nucleotides: 6. CDR3 length: 13 amino acids. CDR3 coding DNA: TGTGCCAGCAGCGCGACAGGGAACCACGAGCAGTACTTC. It is translated as CASSATGNHEQYF.

The genes are TRBV5-4 and TRBJ1-2, with TRBD1 identical over 9 bases. In germline, CDR1 is SGHNT, CDR2 YYREEE (reference sequence). This CDR3 is built from 13 residues. Trimming cost V 0 bases and J 7 bases; bases outside gene matches: 1. Written as DNA, the CDR3 is TGTGCCAGCAGCTTGGAGACAGGGGGTGGCTACACCTTC. It yields the protein CASSLETGGGYTF. Looking up the rest from reference TRBV5-4 and TRBJ1-2 gives the full variable domain: ETGVTQSPTHLIKTRGQQVTLRCSSQSGHNTVSWYQQALGQGPQFIFQYYREEENGRGNFPPRFSGLQFPNYSSELNVNALELDDSALYLCASSLETGGGYTFGSGTRLTVV.

This chain uses TRBV5-1 with TRBJ1-1, with TRBD1 identical over 8 bases. CDR1 and CDR2 (germline): SGHRS, YFSETQ. The CDR3 has 13 amino acids. V shed 3 bases, J shed 6 bases, and the junction held 4 bases outside the gene matches. The CDR3 loop reads CASSSGGGSEAFF. The CDR3 DNA reads as TGCGCCAGCAGCTCAGGGGGCGGTTCTGAAGCTTTCTTT.

This chain connects TRBV13 to TRBJ1-3, with D possibly being TRBD1 (5 bases). V was trimmed by 0 bases and J by 5 bases, leaving 8 bases between them. Germline V gives CDR1 PRHDT, CDR2 FYEKMQ (reference sequence). CDR3 length: 14 residues. The DNA of the CDR3 is TGTGCCAGCAGCTTAGGGACAGAGAGAAACACCATATATTTT. The encoded protein is CASSLGTERNTIYF.

This chain links TRBV29-1 with TRBJ2-7; D possibly corresponds to TRBD1 (6 bases). The germline CDR1 and CDR2 sequences are SQVTM and ANQGSEA. With 3 bases removed from V and 2 bases from J, the gap between germline ends came to 14 bases. This CDR3 region has 14 residues. The CDR3 region has the DNA TGCAGCGTTGAGGCTGAGGACAGCACCTACGAGCAGTACTTC. This gives the protein CSVEAEDSTYEQYF.

The chain joins TRBV9 to TRBJ2-2, with a possible D match to TRBD2 (6 bases). V lost 3 bases and J lost 2, with 14 bases in between. CDR1 is SGDLS, CDR2 YYNGEE, per germline. The CDR3 covers 16 residues. The CDR3 DNA reads as TGTGCCAGCAGCGGACGTGGAGGGACCAACACCGGGGAGCTGTTTTTT. Amino acids: CASSGRGGTNTGELFF.

The chain uses TRBV4-1 and TRBJ2-7; 16 bases map to TRBD2. CDR1 and CDR2 from the germline V gene are MGHRA and YSYEKL. J lost 1 base, V lost 0 bases, and 0 bases had no gene match. The CDR3 has 17 amino acids. The CDR3 protein is CASSQEGLAGGSYEQYF. The CDR3 DNA follows: TGCGCCAGCAGCCAAGAGGGACTAGCGGGAGGGTCCTACGAGCAGTACTTC.

This chain uses TRBV7-9 with TRBJ1-4; 7 nucleotides agree with TRBD1. V shed 3 bases, J shed 8 bases, and the junction held 9 bases outside the gene matches. Germline loops: CDR1 SEHNR, CDR2 FQNEAQ (reference sequence). The CDR3 is 15 amino acids. The CDR3 is CASSLIGTEDEKLFF. The CDR3 nucleotides read TGTGCCAGCAGCTTGATCGGGACAGAAGACGAAAAACTGTTTTTT. Based on the CDR3 plus reference TRBV7-9 and TRBJ1-4, the full variable domain is DTGVSQNPRHKITKRGQNVTFRCDPISEHNRLYWYRQTLGQGPEFLTYFQNEAQLEKSRLLSDRFSAERPKGSFSTLEIQRTEQGDSAMYLCASSLIGTEDEKLFFGSGTQLSVL.

V gene TRBV7-3 combines with J gene TRBJ2-2; 9 bases match TRBD2. V trimming: 2 bases; J trimming: 5 bases; junction bases outside the gene matches: 6. This CDR3 is built from 16 residues. Germline V gene sequence: CDR1 SGHTA, CDR2 FQGTGA. The CDR3 region is CASSLAGGPDTGELFF. CDR3 DNA sequence: TGTGCCAGCAGCTTAGCGGGGGGGCCAGATACCGGGGAGCTGTTTTTT.

V is TRBV6-5 and J is TRBJ1-5; the match to TRBD1 covers 7 bases. The V and J ends lost 5 bases and 3 bases, in that order; junction bases with no gene match: 4. Looked up from germline, CDR1 is MNHEY and CDR2 is SVGAGI. The length of the CDR3 is 14 residues. DNA for the CDR3: TGTGCCAGCAGTGTGGGACAGCTCAATCAGCCCCAGCATTTT. Amino acids: CASSVGQLNQPQHF.

The chain has TRBV2 and TRBJ1-1; possibly TRBD1 for D (5 bases). This CDR3 is built from 13 residues. V dropped 8 bases and J dropped 5 bases, with 15 bases sitting between them. Germline V lookup: CDR1 SNHLY, CDR2 FYNNEI. CDR3 residues: CASCLGGETEAFF. CDR3 in DNA: TGTGCCAGCTGCCTCGGGGGGGAAACTGAAGCTTTCTTT.